The 9 T cell receptor beta chains given below trace back to one sample, sequenced in a study of blood T cell repertoires in COVID-19. The method was immunoSEQ multiplex PCR; TCRdb's version includes in-frame clones alone and lacks a portion of them. The data hold 200,000 or so clones, with about 88% observed a single time. The sample consisted of PBMCs or T cells enriched from blood (not recorded which). The receptors here all came from a woman in her thirties who had recovered from COVID-19.

The rearrangement links TRBV7-2 to TRBJ1-5; D not certain. CDR1 SGHTA and CDR2 FQGNSA come from the germline V gene. The CDR3 totals 15 residues. Trimming removed 5 bases at V and 1 base at J, with 12 bases between. The CDR3 loop is CASSLGRGSNQPQHF. The CDR3 coding sequence is TGTGCCAGCAGCCTGGGCCGTGGAAGCAATCAGCCCCAGCATTTT.

The chain links TRBV5-1 to TRBJ2-3; tentatively, D is TRBD2 (6 bases). V gave up 7 bases and J gave up 3 bases, with 18 bases separating them. CDR3 length equals 15 residues. CDR1 and CDR2 from the germline V gene are SGHRS and YFSETQ. In DNA, the CDR3 is TGCGCCAGCTCGTTAGCGGATAAGGGAACAGATACGCAGTATTTT. Protein: CASSLADKGTDTQYF.

The chain joins TRBV7-6 to TRBJ1-4; D is ambiguous. V lost 1 base, J lost 0 bases, and 9 bases lay in between. The CDR3 covers 16 residues. The V gene's germline CDR1 is SGHVS and CDR2 FNYEAQ. The CDR3 DNA reads TGTGCCAGCAGCTTAGATCCCGCTACAACTAATGAAAAACTGTTTTTT. This encodes CASSLDPATTNEKLFF. Full variable domain (remainder filled in from reference TRBV7-6 and TRBJ1-4): GAGVSQSPRYKVTKRGQDVALRCDPISGHVSLYWYRQALGQGPEFLTYFNYEAQQDKSGLPNDRFSAERPEGSISTLTIQRTEQRDSAMYRCASSLDPATTNEKLFFGSGTQLSVL.

The chain combines TRBV3-1 (or the pseudogene TRBV3-2) with TRBJ1-2; possibly TRBD1 for D (6 bases). CDR1 is LGHDT, CDR2 YNNKEL, per germline (reference sequence). The V end was cut by 3 bases, the J end by 2 bases, with 16 bases between. The CDR3 totals 16 residues. The DNA for the CDR3 is TGTGCCAGCAGCCACAACAGGGAGATTATCAACTATGGCTACACCTTC. This encodes CASSHNREIINYGYTF.

The V and J genes are TRBV7-3 and TRBJ1-1; the D is unclear. CDR3 length equals 16 residues. CDR1 is SGHTA and CDR2 is FQGTGA in the germline V gene. Deletions cut 2 bases from V and 2 bases from J, with 15 bases between. In DNA, the CDR3 is TGTGCCAGCAGCTTAGTTGGTGACGGGTACAACACTGAAGCTTTCTTT. Residues: CASSLVGDGYNTEAFF.

The chain is built from TRBV4-3 and TRBJ2-7; weak D call: TRBD2 (6 bases). Trimming pared 1 base from V and 0 bases from J, leaving 10 bases between. The CDR3 loop spans 15 amino acids. The germline V gene has CDR1 LGHNA and CDR2 YSLEER. The CDR3 DNA sequence: TGCGCCAGCAGCCAAGGGTGGGGGGACTCCTACGAGCAGTACTTC. This codes for CASSQGWGDSYEQYF.

The CDR3 spells CASSLSIHEQYF. The CDR3 DNA reads as TGTGCCAGCAGCTTAAGCATCCACGAGCAGTACTTC. The chain employs TRBV7-2 and TRBJ2-7; the D is unclear. V lost 2 bases and J lost 5, with 7 bases in between. This CDR3 is 12 amino acids long. Germline-derived CDR1 and CDR2 are SGHTA and FQGNSA.

The gene calls are TRBV5-6 and TRBJ1-2; possibly TRBD1 for D (5 bases). V was trimmed by 4 bases and J by 4 bases, leaving 17 bases between them. The CDR3 loop spans 15 amino acids. Germline V gene lookup returns CDR1 SGHDT and CDR2 YYEEEE. The CDR3 here is CASSTGPTNRYGYTF. Here the CDR3 DNA reads TGTGCCAGCAGCACAGGACCCACTAACCGCTATGGCTACACCTTC.

The V and J genes are TRBV7-6 and TRBJ1-6, with D perhaps TRBD1 (6 bases). Germline V gene sequence: CDR1 SGHVS, CDR2 FNYEAQ. The CDR3 totals 15 residues. Trimming removed 2 bases from V and 9 bases from J, with 14 bases in between. CDR3 loop: CASSLSSGVSSPLHF. Written as DNA, the CDR3 is TGTGCCAGCAGCTTATCATCAGGGGTCAGTTCACCCCTCCACTTT. Variable domain in full (rest from reference TRBV7-6 and TRBJ1-6): GAGVSQSPRYKVTKRGQDVALRCDPISGHVSLYWYRQALGQGPEFLTYFNYEAQQDKSGLPNDRFSAERPEGSISTLTIQRTEQRDSAMYRCASSLSSGVSSPLHFGNGTRLTVT.